This T cell receptor beta chain was sequenced in a study of T cell responses to AZD1222 COVID-19 vaccine (dated by TCRdb to 2020 to 2023). Context from the whole study: AZD1222 recipients whose second dose came at about 4 weeks and those whose second dose came at about 12 weeks were combined into one group, since spike-specific TCR depth and breadth did not differ between the two schedules. Trial participants were enrolled by age into subgroups of 18-55, 56-69 and 70-plus years, and approximately 150, 30 and 60 TCR-sequenced participants, respectively, were included in these subgroups. TCR sequencing was performed for about 250 trial participants, of whom 207 were given two doses of AZD1222 and around 25 were given two doses of MenACWY control vaccine. General study outcomes and caveats: Nearly half of unique spike-specific TCRs reportedly recognized epitopes outside regions mutated in the B.1.351 and B.1.1.7 variants. Spike-specific TCR breadth and depth rose significantly after two AZD1222 doses compared with day 0 and with MenACWY recipients. Most participants were white British and females outnumbered males, and the authors suggested that clonal diversity may have been underestimated. In the small 56-69-year group, the increase in depth fell short of significance, most likely because of low power. Conclusions about previously exposed vaccinees are limited because only six or seven AZD1222 recipients were SARS-CoV-2 seropositive at baseline. Vaccine-associated CD4 TCRs spanned the whole spike protein, with dominant responses in regions 160-218 and 743-854. Because no day 14 peak-response samples were available, the repertoires could be characterized only after the peak T cell response.

For this clone: The specificity of this receptor is unknown. No base qualities exist here, and no much larger clone lies one base off it.

The CDR3 regions of human TCRbeta chains were analyzed by immunosequencing. In the original analysis: Repertoire TCRs were checked for matches against a reference library of SARS-CoV-2-specific TCRs that had been generated using the MIRA antigen-specificity platform. Breadth meant the fraction of unique TCRs that were SARS-CoV-2-associated, whereas depth meant the fraction of total T cells that were SARS-CoV-2-associated. Each spike-specific TCR was assigned to its reactive spike region and to a CD4 or CD8 class using the MIRA data. Log10-transformed breadth and depth values were compared by one-way ANOVA with Sidak's multiple comparisons tests. Held by TCRdb, this immuneACCESS table contains in-frame sequences only and omits some clones. Under half of the omission traces to an unresolved V gene where checked; the cause of the rest is unknown. V and J calls and clone size follow that table, whereas D and trimming were derived from the DNA. The sample includes around 160,000 clones, with more than 85% observed a single time. The ten largest clones take up 1.9% of the sample.

Read against the paper, the sample's time point label means: baseline before first vaccination. Samples from vaccinated people were obtained from the UK trials COV001 and COV002, which included a single-blind randomized controlled phase 2/3 trial of AZD1222 (ChAdOx1 nCoV-19) in healthy adults. For TCRbeta chain sequencing, PBMC samples were collected from trial participants at day 0 and at day 28 after the second dose. Material: peripheral blood, obtained on day 0 of AZD1222 vaccination. The receptor was isolated from an adult in good health.

CDR3 reads: CASSQDRDQPQHF. The DNA is as follows: TGTGCCAGCAGCCAAGATCGGGATCAGCCCCAGCATTTT. This chain joins TRBV4-2 to TRBJ1-5; the D gene lacks a confident call. Between the V and J ends, shortened by 0 bases and 5 bases respectively, the junction contains 5 bases. CDR1 and CDR2 were assigned from the germline V gene as LGHNA and YNFKEQ. Including cysteine and phenylalanine, the CDR3 has 13 amino acids. Only the CDR3 DNA stays, 39 bases, in frame from base 1.